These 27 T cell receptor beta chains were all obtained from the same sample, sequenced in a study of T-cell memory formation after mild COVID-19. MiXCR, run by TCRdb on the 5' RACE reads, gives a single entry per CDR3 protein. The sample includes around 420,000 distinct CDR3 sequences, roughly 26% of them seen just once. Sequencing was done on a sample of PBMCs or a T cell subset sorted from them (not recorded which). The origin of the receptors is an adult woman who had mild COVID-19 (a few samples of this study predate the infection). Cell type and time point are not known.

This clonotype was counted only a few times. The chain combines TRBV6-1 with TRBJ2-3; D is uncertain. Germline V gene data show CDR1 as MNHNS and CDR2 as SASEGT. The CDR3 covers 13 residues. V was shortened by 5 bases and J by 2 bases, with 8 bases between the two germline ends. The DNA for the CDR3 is TGTGCCAGCAGTCGCCTGGACACAGATACGCAGTATTTT. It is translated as CASSRLDTDTQYF.

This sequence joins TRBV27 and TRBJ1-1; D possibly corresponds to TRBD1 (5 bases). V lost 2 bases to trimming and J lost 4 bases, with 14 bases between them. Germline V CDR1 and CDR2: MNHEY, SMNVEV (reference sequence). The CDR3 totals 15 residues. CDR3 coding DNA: TGTGCCAGCAGTTTAATGGGGGTGTTGGGCACTGAAGCTTTCTTT. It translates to CASSLMGVLGTEAFF.

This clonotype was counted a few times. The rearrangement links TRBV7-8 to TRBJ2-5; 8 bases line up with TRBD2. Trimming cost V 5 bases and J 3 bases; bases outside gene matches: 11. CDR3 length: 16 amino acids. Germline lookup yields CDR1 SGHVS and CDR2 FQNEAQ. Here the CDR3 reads CASSGHPGLEKETQYF. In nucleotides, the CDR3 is TGTGCCAGCAGCGGGCACCCGGGACTAGAAAAAGAGACCCAGTACTTC.

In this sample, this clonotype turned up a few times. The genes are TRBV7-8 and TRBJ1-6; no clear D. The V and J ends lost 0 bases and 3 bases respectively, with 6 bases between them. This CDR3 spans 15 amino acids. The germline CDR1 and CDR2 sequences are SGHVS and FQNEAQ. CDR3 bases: TGTGCCAGCAGCTTAGCGAGCGGCTATAATTCACCCCTCCACTTT. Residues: CASSLASGYNSPLHF. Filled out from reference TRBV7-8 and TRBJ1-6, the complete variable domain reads GAGVSQSPRYKVAKRGQDVALRCDPISGHVSLFWYQQALGQGPEFLTYFQNEAQLDKSGLPSDRFFAERPEGSVSTLKIQRTQQEDSAVYLCASSLASGYNSPLHFGNGTRLTVT.

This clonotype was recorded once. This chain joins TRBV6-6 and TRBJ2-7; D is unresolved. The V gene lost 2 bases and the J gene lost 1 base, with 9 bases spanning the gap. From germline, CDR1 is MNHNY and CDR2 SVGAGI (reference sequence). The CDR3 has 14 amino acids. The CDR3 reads CASSYVGKSYEQYF. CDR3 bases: TGTGCCAGCAGTTACGTTGGCAAGTCCTACGAGCAGTACTTC.

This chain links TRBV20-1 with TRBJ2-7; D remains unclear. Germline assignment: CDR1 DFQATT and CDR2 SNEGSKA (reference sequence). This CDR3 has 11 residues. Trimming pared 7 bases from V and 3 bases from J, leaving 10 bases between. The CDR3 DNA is TGCAGTGTCCGCAGAGTCTACGAGCAGTACTTC. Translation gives CSVRRVYEQYF.

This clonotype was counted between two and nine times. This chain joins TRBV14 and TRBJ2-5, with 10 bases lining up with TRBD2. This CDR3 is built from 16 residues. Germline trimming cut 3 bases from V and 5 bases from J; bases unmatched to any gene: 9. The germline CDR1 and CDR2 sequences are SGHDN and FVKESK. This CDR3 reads CASSQKGLATGETQYF. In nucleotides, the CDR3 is TGTGCCAGCAGCCAGAAGGGACTAGCGACGGGGGAGACCCAGTACTTC.

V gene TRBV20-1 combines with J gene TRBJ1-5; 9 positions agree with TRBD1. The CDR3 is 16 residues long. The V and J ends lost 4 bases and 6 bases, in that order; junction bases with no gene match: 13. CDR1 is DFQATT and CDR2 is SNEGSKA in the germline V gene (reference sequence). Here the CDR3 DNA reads TGCAGTGCTATAGGGCGAGGGACAGGGACGGGTCAGCCCCAGCATTTT. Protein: CSAIGRGTGTGQPQHF.

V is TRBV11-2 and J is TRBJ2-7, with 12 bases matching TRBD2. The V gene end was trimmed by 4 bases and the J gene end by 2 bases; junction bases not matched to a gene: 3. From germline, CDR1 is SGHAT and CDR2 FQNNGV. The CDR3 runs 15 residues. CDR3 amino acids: CASSSWTSGTYEQYF. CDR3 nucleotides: TGTGCCAGCAGCTCCTGGACTAGCGGGACCTACGAGCAGTACTTC.

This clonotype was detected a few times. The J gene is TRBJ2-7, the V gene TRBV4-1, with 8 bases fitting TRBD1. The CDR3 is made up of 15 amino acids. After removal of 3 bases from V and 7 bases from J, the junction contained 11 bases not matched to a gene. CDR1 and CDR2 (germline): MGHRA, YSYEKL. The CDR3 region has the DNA TGCGCCAGCAGCCACGACAGGGGTCCCGAGAGGGAGCAGTACTTC. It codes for CASSHDRGPEREQYF.

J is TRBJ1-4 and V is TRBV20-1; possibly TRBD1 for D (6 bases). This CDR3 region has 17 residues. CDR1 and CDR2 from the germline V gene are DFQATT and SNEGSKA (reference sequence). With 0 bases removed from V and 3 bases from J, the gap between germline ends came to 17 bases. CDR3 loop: CSARDKVGGHPNEKLFF. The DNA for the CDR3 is TGCAGTGCTAGAGATAAAGTAGGGGGGCATCCTAATGAAAAACTGTTTTTT.

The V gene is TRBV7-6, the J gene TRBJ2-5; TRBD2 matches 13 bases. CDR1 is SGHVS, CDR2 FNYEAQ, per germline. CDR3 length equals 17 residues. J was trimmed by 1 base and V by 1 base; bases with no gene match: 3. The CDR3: CASSLGLAGGIQETQYF. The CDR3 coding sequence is TGTGCCAGCAGCTTAGGACTAGCGGGGGGTATCCAAGAGACCCAGTACTTC.

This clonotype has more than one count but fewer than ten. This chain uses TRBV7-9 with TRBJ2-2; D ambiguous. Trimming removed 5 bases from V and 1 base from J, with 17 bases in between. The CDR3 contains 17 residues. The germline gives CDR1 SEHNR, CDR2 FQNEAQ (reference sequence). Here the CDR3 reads CASSNPSYDGNTGELFF. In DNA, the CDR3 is TGTGCCAGCAGCAACCCGTCCTACGACGGGAACACCGGGGAGCTGTTTTTT. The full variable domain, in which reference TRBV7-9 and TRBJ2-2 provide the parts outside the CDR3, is DTGVSQNPRHKITKRGQNVTFRCDPISEHNRLYWYRQTLGQGPEFLTYFQNEAQLEKSRLLSDRFSAERPKGSFSTLEIQRTEQGDSAMYLCASSNPSYDGNTGELFFGEGSRLTVL.

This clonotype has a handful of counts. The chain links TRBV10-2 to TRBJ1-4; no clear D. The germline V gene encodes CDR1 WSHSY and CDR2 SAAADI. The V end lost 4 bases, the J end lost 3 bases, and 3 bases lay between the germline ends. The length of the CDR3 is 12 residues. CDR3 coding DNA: TGCGCCAGCAGTGGGCCTAATGAAAAACTGTTTTTT. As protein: CASSGPNEKLFF.

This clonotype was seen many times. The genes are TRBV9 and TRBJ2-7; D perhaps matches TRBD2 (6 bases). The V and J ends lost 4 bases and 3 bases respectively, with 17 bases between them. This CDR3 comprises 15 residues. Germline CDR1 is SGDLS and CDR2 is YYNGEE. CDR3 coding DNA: TGTGCCAGCAGCCAGAGCCCCGGGAGTAACTACGAGCAGTACTTC. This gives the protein CASSQSPGSNYEQYF.

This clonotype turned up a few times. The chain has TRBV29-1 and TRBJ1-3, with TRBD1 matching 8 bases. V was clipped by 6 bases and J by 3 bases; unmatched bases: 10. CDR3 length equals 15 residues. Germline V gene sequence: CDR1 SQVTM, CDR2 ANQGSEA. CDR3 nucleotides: TGCAGCGTCGGGGACAGGCAGGTTGGTGGAAACACCATATATTTT. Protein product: CSVGDRQVGGNTIYF.

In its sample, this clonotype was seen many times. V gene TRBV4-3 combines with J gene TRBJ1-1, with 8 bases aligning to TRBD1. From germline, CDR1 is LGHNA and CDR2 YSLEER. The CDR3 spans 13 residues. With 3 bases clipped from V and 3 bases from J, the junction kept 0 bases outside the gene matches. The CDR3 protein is CASSHRGHTEAFF. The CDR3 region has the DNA TGCGCCAGCAGCCACAGGGGGCACACTGAAGCTTTCTTT.

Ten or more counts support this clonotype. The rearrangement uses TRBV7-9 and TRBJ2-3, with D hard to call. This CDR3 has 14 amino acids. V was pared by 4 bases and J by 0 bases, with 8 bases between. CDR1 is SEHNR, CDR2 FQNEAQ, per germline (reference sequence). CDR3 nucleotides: TGTGCCAGCAGCTCCTCCGGGAGCACAGATACGCAGTATTTT. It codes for CASSSSGSTDTQYF.

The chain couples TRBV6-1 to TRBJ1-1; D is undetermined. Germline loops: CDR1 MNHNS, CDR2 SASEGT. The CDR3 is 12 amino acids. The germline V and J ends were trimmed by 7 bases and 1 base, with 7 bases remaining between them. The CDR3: CASKYKNTEAFF. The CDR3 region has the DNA TGTGCCAGCAAATACAAGAACACTGAAGCTTTCTTT.

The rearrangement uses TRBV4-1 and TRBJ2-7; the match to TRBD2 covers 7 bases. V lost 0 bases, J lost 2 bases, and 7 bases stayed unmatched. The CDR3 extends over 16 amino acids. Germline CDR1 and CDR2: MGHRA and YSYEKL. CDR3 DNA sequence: TGCGCCAGCAGCCAAGATTCCAGCGGGACTACCTACGAGCAGTACTTC. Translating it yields CASSQDSSGTTYEQYF.

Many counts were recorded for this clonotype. The DNA of the CDR3 is TGTGCCAGCAGCCAAGATCGAAGCGGGAGGGCCTCCTACGAGCAGTACTTC. Protein: CASSQDRSGRASYEQYF. The chain combines TRBV4-2 with TRBJ2-7; the match to TRBD2 covers 10 bases. The length of the CDR3 is 17 residues. Unmatched junction bases numbered 5, after V lost 0 bases and J lost 0 bases. Germline V gene lookup returns CDR1 LGHNA and CDR2 YNFKEQ.

CDR3: CASSLGLNGYTF. The CDR3 bases are TGTGCCAGCAGTTTAGGGTTGAATGGCTACACCTTC. This rearrangement joins TRBV12-3 or TRBV12-4 to TRBJ1-2; D is ambiguous. This CDR3 contains 12 residues. Trimming left V 1 base short and J 6 bases short, with 6 bases between.

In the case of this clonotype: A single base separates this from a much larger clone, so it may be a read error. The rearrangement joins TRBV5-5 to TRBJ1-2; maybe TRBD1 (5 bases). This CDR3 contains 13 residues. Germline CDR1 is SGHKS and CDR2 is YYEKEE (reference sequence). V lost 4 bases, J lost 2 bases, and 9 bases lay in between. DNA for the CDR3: TGTGCCAGCAGCGCGGGGGGGAACTATGGCTACACCTTC. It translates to CASSAGGNYGYTF.

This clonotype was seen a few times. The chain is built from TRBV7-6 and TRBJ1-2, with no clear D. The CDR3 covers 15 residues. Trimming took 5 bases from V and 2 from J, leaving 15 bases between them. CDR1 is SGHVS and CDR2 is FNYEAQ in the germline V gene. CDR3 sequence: CASSPGGVRNYGYTF. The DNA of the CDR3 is TGTGCCAGCAGCCCCGGTGGGGTTAGAAACTATGGCTACACCTTC.

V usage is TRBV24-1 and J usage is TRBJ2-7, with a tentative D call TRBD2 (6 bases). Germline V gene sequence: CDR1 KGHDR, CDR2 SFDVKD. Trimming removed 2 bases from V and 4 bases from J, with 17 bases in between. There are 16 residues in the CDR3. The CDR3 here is CATSDSSVGGTYEQYF. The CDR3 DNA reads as TGTGCCACCAGTGATTCTAGCGTTGGGGGGACTTACGAGCAGTACTTC.

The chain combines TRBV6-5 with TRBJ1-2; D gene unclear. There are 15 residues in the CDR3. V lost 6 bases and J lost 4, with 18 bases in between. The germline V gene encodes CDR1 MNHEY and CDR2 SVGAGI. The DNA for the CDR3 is TGTGCCAGCAGCGTGAGGAAACAAGCCCTCTATGGCTACACCTTC. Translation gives CASSVRKQALYGYTF.

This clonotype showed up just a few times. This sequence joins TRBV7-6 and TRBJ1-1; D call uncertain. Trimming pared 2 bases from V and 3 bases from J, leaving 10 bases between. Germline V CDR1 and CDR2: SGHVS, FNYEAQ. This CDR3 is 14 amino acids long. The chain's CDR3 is CASSLRRGDTEAFF. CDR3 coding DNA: TGTGCCAGCAGCTTAAGGCGTGGGGACACTGAAGCTTTCTTT.